What follows is one T cell receptor (beta chain) and its context. What it recognizes is unknown. The CDR3 extends over 14 amino acids. Trimming shortened V by 8 bases and J by 2 bases, and 14 bases separated the two germline ends. CDR1 is SGHTA and CDR2 is FQGNSA in the germline V gene. TCRdb re-called the reads through MiXCR, storing one row per CDR3 protein. In the table there are around 430,000 distinct CDR3 sequences, approximately 46% of which are singletons. The sample comes from a study of T cell repertoires in cytomegalovirus infection. Sequenced here: cultured PBMCs, sampled from culture after CMV antigen stimulation. The receptor's source is a human donor in good health (CMV status not recorded). Some clones in this sample may be carry-over from other donors' samples. The rearrangement joins TRBV7-2 to TRBJ2-3; D might be TRBD2 (6 bases). CDR3 in amino acids: CASHVGGVTDTQYF. The DNA for the CDR3 is TGTGCCAGCCACGTGGGCGGGGTCACAGATACGCAGTATTTT.